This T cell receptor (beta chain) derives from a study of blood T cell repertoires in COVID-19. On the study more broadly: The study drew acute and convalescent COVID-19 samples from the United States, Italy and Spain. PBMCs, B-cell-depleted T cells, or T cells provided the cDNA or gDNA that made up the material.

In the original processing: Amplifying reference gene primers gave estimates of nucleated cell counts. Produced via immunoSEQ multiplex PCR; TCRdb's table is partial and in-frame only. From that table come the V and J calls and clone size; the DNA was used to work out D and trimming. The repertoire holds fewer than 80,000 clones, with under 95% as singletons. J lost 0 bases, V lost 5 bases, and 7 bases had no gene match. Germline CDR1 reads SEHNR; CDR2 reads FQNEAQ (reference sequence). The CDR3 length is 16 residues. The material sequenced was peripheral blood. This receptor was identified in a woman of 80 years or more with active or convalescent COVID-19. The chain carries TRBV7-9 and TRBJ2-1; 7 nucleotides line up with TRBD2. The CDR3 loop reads CASSPAGRSSYNEQFF. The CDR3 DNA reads TGTGCCAGCAGCCCAGCGGGGCGTTCCTCCTACAATGAGCAGTTCTTC.